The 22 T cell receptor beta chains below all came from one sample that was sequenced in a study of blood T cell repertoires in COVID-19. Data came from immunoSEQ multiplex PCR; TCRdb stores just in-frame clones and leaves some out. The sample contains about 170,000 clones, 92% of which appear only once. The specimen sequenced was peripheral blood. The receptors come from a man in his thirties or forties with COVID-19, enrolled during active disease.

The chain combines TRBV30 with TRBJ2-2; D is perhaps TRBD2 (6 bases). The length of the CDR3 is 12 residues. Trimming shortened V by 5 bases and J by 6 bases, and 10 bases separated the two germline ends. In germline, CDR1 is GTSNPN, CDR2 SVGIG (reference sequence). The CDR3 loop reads CAWLRRAGELFF. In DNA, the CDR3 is TGTGCCTGGCTCAGGAGGGCCGGGGAGCTGTTTTTT.

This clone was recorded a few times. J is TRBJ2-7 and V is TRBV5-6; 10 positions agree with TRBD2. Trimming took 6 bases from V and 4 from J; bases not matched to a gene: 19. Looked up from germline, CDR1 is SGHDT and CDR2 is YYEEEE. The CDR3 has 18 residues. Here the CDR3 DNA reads TGTGCCAGCATCTCGACCCATTCGGGGCTAGCGGGAGTGTACGAGCAGTACTTC. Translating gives CASISTHSGLAGVYEQYF.

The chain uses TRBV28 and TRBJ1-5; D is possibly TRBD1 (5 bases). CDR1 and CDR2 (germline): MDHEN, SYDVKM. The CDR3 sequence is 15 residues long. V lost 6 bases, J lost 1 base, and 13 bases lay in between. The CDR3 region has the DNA TGTGCCAGCAGGTTCGGGGGATGGAGCAATCAGCCCCAGCATTTT. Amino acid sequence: CASRFGGWSNQPQHF.

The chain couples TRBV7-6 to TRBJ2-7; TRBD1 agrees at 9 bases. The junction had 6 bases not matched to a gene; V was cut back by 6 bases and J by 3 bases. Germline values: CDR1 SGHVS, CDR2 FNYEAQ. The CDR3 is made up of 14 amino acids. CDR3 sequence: CASSQRTGVYEQYF. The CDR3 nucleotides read TGTGCCAGCAGTCAAAGGACAGGGGTCTACGAGCAGTACTTC.

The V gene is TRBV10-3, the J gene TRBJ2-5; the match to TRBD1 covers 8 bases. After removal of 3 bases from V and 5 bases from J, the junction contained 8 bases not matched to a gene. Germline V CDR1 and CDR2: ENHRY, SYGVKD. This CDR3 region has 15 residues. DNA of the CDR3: TGTGCCATCAGTGACTCAGGGGGCGGGCATGAGACCCAGTACTTC. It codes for CAISDSGGGHETQYF.

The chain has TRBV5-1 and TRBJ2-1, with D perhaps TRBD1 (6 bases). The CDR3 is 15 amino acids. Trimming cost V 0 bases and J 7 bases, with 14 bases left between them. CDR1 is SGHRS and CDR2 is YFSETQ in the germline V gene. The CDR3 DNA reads TGCGCCAGCAGCTTGGTGGCAGGGGTTAATAATGAGCAGTTCTTC. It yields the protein CASSLVAGVNNEQFF.

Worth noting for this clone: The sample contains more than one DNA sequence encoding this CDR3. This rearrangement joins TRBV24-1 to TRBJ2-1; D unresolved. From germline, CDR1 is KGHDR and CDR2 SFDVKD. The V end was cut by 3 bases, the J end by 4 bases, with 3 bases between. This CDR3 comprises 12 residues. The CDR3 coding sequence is TGTGCCACCAGTGATCCTTACAATGAGCAGTTCTTC. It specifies CATSDPYNEQFF.

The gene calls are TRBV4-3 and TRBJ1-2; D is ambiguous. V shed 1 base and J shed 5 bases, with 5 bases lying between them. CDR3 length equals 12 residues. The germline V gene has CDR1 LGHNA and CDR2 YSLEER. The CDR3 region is CASSQAGYGYTF. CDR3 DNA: TGCGCCAGCAGCCAAGCCGGGTATGGCTACACCTTC.

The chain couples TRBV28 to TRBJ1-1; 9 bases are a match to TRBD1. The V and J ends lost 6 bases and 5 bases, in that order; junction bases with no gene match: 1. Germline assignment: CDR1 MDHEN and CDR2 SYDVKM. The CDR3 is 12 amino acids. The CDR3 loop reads CASRTGGTEAFF. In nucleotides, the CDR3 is TGTGCCAGCAGGACAGGGGGGACTGAAGCTTTCTTT.

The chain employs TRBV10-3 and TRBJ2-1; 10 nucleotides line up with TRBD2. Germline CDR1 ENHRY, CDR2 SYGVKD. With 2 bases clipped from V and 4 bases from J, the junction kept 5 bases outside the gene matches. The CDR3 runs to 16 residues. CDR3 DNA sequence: TGTGCCATCAGTGAGGGCCTAGCGGGGGTATACAATGAGCAGTTCTTC. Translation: CAISEGLAGVYNEQFF.

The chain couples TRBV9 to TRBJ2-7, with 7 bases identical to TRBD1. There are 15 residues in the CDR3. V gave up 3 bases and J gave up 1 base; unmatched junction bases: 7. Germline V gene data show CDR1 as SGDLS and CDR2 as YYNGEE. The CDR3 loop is CASSGNRGWSYEQYF. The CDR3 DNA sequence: TGTGCCAGCAGCGGTAACAGGGGATGGTCCTACGAGCAGTACTTC.

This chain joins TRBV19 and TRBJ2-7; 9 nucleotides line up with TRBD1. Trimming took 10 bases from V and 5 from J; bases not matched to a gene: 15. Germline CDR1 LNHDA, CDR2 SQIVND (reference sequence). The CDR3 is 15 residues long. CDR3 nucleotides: TGTGCCACCCTTATGGGTGGACAGGGGTTCAACGAGCAGTACTTC. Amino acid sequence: CATLMGGQGFNEQYF.

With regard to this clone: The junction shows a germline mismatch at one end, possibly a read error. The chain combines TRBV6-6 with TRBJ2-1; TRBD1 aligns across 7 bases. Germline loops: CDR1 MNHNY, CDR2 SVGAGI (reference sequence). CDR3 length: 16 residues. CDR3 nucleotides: TGTGCCAGCAGCTACTCCTACAGGGGCCTGTACAATGAGCAGTTCTTC. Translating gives CASSYSYRGLYNEQFF.

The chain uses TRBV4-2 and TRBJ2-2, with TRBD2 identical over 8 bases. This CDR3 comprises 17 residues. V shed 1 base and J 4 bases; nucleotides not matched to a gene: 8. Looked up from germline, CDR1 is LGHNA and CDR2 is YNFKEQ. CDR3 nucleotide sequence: TGTGCCAGCAGCCAAGGCCGGCCGGGAGGGAGCACCGGGGAGCTGTTTTTT. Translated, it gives CASSQGRPGGSTGELFF.

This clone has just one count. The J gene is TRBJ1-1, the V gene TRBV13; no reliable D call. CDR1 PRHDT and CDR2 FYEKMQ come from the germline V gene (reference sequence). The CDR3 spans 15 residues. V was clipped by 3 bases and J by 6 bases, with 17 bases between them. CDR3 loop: CASSFFAPVGAEAFF. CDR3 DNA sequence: TGTGCCAGCAGCTTCTTCGCCCCGGTGGGCGCTGAAGCTTTCTTT.

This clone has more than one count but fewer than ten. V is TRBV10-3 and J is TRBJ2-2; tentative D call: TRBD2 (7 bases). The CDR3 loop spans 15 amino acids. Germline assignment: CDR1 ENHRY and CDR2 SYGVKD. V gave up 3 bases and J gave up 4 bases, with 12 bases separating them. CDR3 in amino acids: CAISEGGGRTGELFF. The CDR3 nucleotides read TGTGCCATCAGTGAAGGGGGAGGGCGCACCGGGGAGCTGTTTTTT.

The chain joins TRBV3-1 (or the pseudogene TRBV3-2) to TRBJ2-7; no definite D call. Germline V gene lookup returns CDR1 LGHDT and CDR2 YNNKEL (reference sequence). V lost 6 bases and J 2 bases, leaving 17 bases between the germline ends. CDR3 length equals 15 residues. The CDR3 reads CASRYRWSLTYEQYF. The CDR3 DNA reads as TGTGCCAGCAGATACAGATGGTCCCTTACCTACGAGCAGTACTTC.

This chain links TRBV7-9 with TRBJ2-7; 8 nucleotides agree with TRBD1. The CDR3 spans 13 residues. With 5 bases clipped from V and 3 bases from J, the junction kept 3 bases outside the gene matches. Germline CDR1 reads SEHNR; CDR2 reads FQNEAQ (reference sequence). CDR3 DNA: TGTGCCAGCAGCCGCGACAGGGGCTACGAGCAGTACTTC. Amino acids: CASSRDRGYEQYF.

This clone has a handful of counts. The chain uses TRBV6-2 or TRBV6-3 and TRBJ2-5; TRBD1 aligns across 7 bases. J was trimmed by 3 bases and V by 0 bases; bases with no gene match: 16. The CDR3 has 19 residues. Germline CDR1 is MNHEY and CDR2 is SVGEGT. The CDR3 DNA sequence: TGTGCCAGCAGTTACTCGCCCCAACAGGGGTTAGTTTCCGAAGAGACCCAGTACTTC. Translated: CASSYSPQQGLVSEETQYF.

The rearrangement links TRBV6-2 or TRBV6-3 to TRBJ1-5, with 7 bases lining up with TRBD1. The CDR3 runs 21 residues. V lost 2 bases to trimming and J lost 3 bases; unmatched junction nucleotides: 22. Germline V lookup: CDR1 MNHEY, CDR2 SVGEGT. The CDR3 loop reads CASSYITDRTGRGYFNQPQHF. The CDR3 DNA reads TGTGCCAGCAGTTACATCACCGACAGGACAGGAAGAGGTTACTTCAATCAGCCCCAGCATTTT.

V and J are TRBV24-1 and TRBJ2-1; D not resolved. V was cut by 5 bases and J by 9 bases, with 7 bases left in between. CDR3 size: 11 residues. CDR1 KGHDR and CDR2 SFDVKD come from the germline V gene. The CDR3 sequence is CATSGGGEQFF. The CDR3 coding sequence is TGTGCCACCAGTGGAGGCGGTGAGCAGTTCTTC.

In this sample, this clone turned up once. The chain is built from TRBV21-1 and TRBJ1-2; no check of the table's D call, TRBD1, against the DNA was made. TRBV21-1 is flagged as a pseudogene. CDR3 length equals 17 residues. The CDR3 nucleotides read TGTGCCAGCAGCAAAGTGGGCAGGGGAAAAATTAACTATGGCTACACCTTC. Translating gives CASSKVGRGKINYGYTF.